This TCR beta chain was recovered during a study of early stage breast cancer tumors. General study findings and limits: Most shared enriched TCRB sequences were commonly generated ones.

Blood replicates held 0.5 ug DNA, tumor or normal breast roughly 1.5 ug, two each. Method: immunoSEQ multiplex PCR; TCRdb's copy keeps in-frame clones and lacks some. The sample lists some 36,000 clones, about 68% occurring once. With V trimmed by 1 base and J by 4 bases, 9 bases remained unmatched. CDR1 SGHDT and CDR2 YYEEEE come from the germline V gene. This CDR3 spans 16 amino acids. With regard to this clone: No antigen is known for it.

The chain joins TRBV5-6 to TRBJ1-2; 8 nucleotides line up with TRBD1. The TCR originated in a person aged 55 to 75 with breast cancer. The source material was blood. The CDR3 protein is CASSLLGTGLVYGYTF. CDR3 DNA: TGTGCCAGCAGCTTGCTTGGGACAGGTCTTGTCTATGGCTACACCTTC.